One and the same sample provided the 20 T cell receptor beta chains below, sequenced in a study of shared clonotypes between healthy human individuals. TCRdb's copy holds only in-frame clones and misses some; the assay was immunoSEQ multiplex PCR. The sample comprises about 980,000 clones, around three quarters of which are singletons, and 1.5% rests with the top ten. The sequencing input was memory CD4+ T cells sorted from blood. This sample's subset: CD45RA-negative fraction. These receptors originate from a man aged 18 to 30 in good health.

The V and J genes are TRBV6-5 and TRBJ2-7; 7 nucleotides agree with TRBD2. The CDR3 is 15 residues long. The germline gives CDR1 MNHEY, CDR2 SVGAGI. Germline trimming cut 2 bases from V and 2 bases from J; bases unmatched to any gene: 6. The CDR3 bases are TGTGCCAGCAGTTACCGTAGCGGGCGCACCTACGAGCAGTACTTC. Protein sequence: CASSYRSGRTYEQYF.

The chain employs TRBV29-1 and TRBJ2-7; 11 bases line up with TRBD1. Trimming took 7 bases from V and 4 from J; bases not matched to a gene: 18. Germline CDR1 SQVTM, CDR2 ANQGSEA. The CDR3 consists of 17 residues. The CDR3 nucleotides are TGCAGCGCCTCTGTGCTCCCTTCGGACAGGGGGCGATACGAGCAGTACTTC. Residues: CSASVLPSDRGRYEQYF.

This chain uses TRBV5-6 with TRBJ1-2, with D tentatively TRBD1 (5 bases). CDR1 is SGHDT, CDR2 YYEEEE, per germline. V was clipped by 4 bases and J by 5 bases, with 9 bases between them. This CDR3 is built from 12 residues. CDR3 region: CASSIRAYGYTF. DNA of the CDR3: TGTGCCAGCAGCATCAGGGCTTATGGCTACACCTTC.

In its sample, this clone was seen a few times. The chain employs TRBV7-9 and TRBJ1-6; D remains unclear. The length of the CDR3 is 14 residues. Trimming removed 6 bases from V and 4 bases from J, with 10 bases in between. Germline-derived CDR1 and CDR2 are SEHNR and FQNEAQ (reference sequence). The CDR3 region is CASSTDGYNSPLHF. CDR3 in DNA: TGTGCCAGCAGTACGGACGGGTATAATTCACCCCTCCACTTT.

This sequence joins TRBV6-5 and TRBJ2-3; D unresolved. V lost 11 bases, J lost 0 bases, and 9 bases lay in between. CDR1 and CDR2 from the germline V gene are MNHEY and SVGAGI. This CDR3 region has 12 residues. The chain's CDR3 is CAVRSSTDTQYF. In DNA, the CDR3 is TGTGCCGTTCGAAGCAGCACAGATACGCAGTATTTT.

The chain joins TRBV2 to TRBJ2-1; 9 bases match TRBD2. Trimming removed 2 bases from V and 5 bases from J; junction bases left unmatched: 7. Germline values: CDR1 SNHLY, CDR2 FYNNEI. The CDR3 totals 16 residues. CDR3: CASSERASGAHNEQFF. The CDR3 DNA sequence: TGTGCCAGCAGTGAAAGGGCTAGCGGGGCCCACAATGAGCAGTTCTTC.

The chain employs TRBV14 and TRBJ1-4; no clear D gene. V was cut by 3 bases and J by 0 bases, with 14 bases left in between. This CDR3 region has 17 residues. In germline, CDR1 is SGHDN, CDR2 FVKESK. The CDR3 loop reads CASSHRTVLSTNEKLFF. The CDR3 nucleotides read TGTGCCAGCAGCCACCGGACGGTCCTCTCAACTAATGAAAAACTGTTTTTT.

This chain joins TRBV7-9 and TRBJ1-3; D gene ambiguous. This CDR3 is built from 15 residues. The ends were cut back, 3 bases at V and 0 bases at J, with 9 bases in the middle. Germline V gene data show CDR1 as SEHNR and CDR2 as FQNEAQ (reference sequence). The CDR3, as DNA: TGTGCCAGCAGCTTGATGGTCGACTCTGGAAACACCATATATTTT. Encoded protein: CASSLMVDSGNTIYF.

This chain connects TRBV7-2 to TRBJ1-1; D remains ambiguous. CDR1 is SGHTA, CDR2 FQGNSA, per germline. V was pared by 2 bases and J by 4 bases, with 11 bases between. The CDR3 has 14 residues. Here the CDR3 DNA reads TGTGCCAGCAGCTTAAATTCAGTGGGCACTGAAGCTTTCTTT. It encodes CASSLNSVGTEAFF.

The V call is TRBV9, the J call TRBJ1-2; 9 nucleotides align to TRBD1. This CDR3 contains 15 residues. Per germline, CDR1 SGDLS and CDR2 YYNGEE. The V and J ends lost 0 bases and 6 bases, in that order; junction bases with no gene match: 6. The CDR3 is CASSVGGTGSHGYTF. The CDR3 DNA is TGTGCCAGCAGCGTAGGTGGGACAGGGAGTCATGGCTACACCTTC.

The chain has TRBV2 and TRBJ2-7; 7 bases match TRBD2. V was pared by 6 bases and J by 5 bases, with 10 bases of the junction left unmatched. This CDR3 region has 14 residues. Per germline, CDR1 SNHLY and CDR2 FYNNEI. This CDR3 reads CASSQTGTIDEQYF. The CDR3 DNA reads TGTGCCAGCAGCCAAACCGGGACTATAGACGAGCAGTACTTC.

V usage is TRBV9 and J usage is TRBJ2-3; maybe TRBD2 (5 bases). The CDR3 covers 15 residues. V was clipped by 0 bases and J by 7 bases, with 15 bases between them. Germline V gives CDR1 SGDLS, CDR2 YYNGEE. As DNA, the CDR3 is TGTGCCAGCAGCGTAGGGGTGGGCGGGCCAAATACGCAGTATTTT. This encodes CASSVGVGGPNTQYF.

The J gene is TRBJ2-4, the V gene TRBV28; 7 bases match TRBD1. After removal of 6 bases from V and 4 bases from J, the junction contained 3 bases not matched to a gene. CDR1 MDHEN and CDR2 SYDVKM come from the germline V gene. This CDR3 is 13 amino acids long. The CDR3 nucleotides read TGTGCCAGCAGAGGACAGGATAAAAACATTCAGTACTTC. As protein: CASRGQDKNIQYF.

The CDR3 sequence: CAWRLGPGRGAFF. CDR3 DNA sequence: TGTGCCTGGAGACTCGGTCCGGGGCGAGGAGCTTTCTTT. The chain links TRBV30 to TRBJ1-1, with D perhaps TRBD1 (5 bases). V gave up 3 bases and J gave up 10 bases, with 18 bases separating them. The germline V gene has CDR1 GTSNPN and CDR2 SVGIG (reference sequence). The CDR3 is made up of 13 amino acids.

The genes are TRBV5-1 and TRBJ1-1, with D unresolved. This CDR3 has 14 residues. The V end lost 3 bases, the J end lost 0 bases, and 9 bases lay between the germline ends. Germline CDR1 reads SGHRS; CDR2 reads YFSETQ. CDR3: CASSSYLLNTEAFF. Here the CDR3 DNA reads TGCGCCAGCAGCTCCTACTTATTGAACACTGAAGCTTTCTTT.

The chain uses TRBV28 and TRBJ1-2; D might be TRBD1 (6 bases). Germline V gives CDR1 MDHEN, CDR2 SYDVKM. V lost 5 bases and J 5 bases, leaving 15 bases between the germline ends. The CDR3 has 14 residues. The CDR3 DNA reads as TGTGCCAGCAGTCGACCCGGACAGCGTTATGGCTACACCTTC. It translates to CASSRPGQRYGYTF.

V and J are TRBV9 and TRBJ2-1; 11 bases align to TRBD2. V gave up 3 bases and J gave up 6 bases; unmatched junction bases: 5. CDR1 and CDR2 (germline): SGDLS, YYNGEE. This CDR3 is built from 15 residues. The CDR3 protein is CASSASSGGTNEQFF. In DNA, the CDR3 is TGTGCCAGCAGCGCATCTAGCGGGGGGACCAATGAGCAGTTCTTC.

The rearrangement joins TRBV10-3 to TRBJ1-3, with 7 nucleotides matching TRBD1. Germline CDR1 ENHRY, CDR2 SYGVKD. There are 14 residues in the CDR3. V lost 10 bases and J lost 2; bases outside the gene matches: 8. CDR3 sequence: CATQQGQPGNTIYF. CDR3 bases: TGTGCCACCCAGCAGGGACAGCCTGGAAACACCATATATTTT.

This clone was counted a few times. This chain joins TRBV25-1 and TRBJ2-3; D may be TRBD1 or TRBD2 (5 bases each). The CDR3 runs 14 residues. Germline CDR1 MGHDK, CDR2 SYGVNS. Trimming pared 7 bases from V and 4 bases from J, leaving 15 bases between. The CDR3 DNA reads TGTGCCAGCACGGACCCTAGAGGGGCAGATACGCAGTATTTT. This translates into CASTDPRGADTQYF.

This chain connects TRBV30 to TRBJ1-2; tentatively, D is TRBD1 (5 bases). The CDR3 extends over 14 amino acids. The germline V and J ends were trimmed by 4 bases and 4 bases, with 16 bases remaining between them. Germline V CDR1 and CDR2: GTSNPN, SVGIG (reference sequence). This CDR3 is CAWKGSVSSYGYTF. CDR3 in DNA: TGTGCCTGGAAGGGGAGTGTCTCAAGCTATGGCTACACCTTC.